The sample holds many counts of the clone carrying this T cell receptor beta chain. The antigen remains undetermined. The data were obtained in a study of CD8 T cells in ankylosing spondylitis. Study results and caveats: A TCR beta motif of 8 or 9 highly homologous variants appeared characteristic of ankylosing spondylitis blood.

Germline V gene sequence: CDR1 DFQATT, CDR2 SNEGSKA (reference sequence). The CDR3 sequence is 13 residues long. Trimming cost V 5 bases and J 4 bases, with 11 bases left between them. TCRdb reprocessed the 5' RACE reads via MiXCR and lists one record per CDR3 protein. The table includes 750,000 to 850,000 distinct CDR3 sequences, over 9.5% detected once. The origin of this receptor is a male donor with ankylosing spondylitis. The chain links TRBV20-1 to TRBJ1-4; D possibly corresponds to TRBD1 (5 bases). Sequencing was performed on blood, either unsorted or a sorted T cell fraction (not recorded which). As DNA, the CDR3 is TGCAGTGCTCGCAGACAGTATAATGAAAAACTGTTTTTT. It specifies CSARRQYNEKLFF.